This T cell receptor (beta chain) was profiled in a study of control samples from healthy donors and cancer patients. The germline CDR1 and CDR2 sequences are MNHEY and SVGEGT. Trimming at V came to 6 bases and at J to 0 bases, leaving 8 bases not matched to a gene. This CDR3 is built from 15 residues. Measured with immunoSEQ multiplex PCR; TCRdb has only the in-frame clones, and not every one. Of about 55,000 clones in the sample, 85% to 95% were seen once. The sample consisted of blood. The TCR originated in a man aged 25 to 45 in good health. The rearrangement joins TRBV6-2 or TRBV6-3 to TRBJ2-7; 7 nucleotides align to TRBD2. The CDR3 DNA follows: TGTGCCAGCAGCGTTCTAGCGGACCGCTCCTACGAGCAGTACTTC. Its translation: CASSVLADRSYEQYF.